Listed below are T cell receptor beta chains from one sample, sequenced in a study of molecular identifiers for immune sequencing clone quantification. MiXCR, run by TCRdb on the PCR reads, gives a single entry per CDR3 protein. This table has 50,000 to 70,000 distinct CDR3 sequences, about 18% appearing once. The sample was naive CD8+ T cells from blood, with Jurkat cell RNA spiked in. All receptors come from a human donor in good health. Some libraries in this study had Jurkat cell RNA spiked in. Both conserved end residues are part of each CDR3. The D gene is left open where the match is weak. Size is omitted from some rows. Given values are once, few, many or a class for expanded clones.

V gene,J gene,D gene,clone size,CDR3 protein,CDR3 DNA
TRBV9,TRBJ2-5,TRBD1,many,CASSVAPDRGRETQYF,TGTGCCAGCAGCGTAGCCCCGGACAGGGGGAGAGAGACCCAGTACTTC
TRBV4-3,TRBJ2-6,NA,many,CASSQDPPGANVLTF,TGCGCCAGCAGCCAAGATCCCCCTGGGGCCAACGTCCTGACTTTC
TRBV30,TRBJ2-7,NA,many,CAWSDGISYEQYF,TGTGCCTGGAGTGACGGTATTTCCTACGAGCAGTACTTC
TRBV10-3,TRBJ2-7,NA,many,CAISQGSTYEQYF,TGTGCCATCTCTCAGGGGTCCACCTACGAGCAGTACTTC
TRBV27,TRBJ2-3,TRBD2,many,CASSSWGGADTQYF,TGTGCCAGCAGTTCCTGGGGAGGGGCAGATACGCAGTATTTT
TRBV20-1,TRBJ2-7,NA,many,CSARDSARGYYEQYF,TGCAGTGCTAGAGATTCGGCTAGAGGCTACTACGAGCAGTACTTC
TRBV30,TRBJ2-7,NA,many,CAWRPGALPEQYF,TGTGCCTGGAGGCCCGGGGCCCTCCCCGAGCAGTACTTC
TRBV27,TRBJ2-7,NA,NA,CASSLGVRYEQYF,TGTGCCAGCAGTTTAGGGGTCCGATACGAGCAGTACTTC
TRBV28,TRBJ2-7,NA,NA,CASSLLTGPQSPYEQYF,TGTGCCAGCAGTTTACTGACCGGGCCCCAATCCCCCTACGAGCAGTACTTC
TRBV6-2/TRBV6-3,TRBJ2-3,TRBD1,many,CASGQGAGTDTQYF,TGTGCCAGCGGACAGGGGGCAGGCACAGATACGCAGTATTTT
TRBV4-1,TRBJ2-7,NA,NA,CVSSQVGTLKPHEQYF,TGCGTCAGCAGCCAAGTTGGGACCCTGAAGCCCCACGAGCAGTACTTC
TRBV7-2,TRBJ2-5,NA,many,CASSSSAGETQYF,TGTGCCAGCAGCTCTAGTGCCGGAGAGACCCAGTACTTC
TRBV15,TRBJ2-4,TRBD1,many,CATSSTWTGSAKNIQYF,TGTGCCACCAGCAGTACCTGGACAGGGAGTGCCAAAAACATTCAGTACTTC
TRBV20-1,TRBJ1-6,TRBD1,many,CSARPAGTGVSSYNSPLHF,TGCAGTGCTAGACCGGCCGGGACAGGGGTTAGCTCCTATAATTCACCCCTCCACTTT
TRBV19,TRBJ2-7,NA,many,CASSDYEQYF,TGTGCCAGTAGCGATTACGAGCAGTACTTC
TRBV5-1,TRBJ1-1,NA,NA,CASSFSGRTIEAFF,TGCGCCAGCAGCTTCTCCGGCAGGACTATAGAAGCTTTCTTT
TRBV10-3,TRBJ1-1,NA,many,CAISELGGSEAFF,TGTGCCATCAGTGAGTTGGGGGGGAGCGAGGCTTTCTTT
TRBV12-3/TRBV12-4,TRBJ2-2,NA,NA,CASSLICPALSGELFF,TGTGCCAGCAGTTTAATCTGTCCGGCCTTATCTGGGGAGCTGTTTTTT
TRBV19,TRBJ1-5,TRBD1,NA,CASSIGDRGERNQPQHF,TGTGCCAGTAGTATAGGGGACAGGGGGGAGCGCAATCAGCCCCAGCATTTT
TRBV27,TRBJ2-5,NA,many,CASSFLSMETQYF,TGTGCCAGCAGTTTCCTCAGTATGGAGACCCAGTACTTC
TRBV20-1,TRBJ1-2,NA,many,CSAVDSRYYGYTF,TGCAGTGCCGTGGACAGTCGCTACTATGGCTACACCTTC
TRBV11-2,TRBJ2-4,NA,few,CASKEWAEKNIQYF,TGTGCCAGCAAAGAGTGGGCGGAAAAAAACATTCAGTACTTC
TRBV27,TRBJ2-6,NA,many,CASSLLVGANVLTF,TGTGCCAGCAGTTTACTAGTTGGGGCCAACGTCCTGACTTTC
TRBV5-3,TRBJ2-3,NA,NA,CASSLAISVGRTDTQYF,TGTGCCAGCAGCTTGGCCATCTCAGTGGGACGCACAGATACGCAGTATTTT
TRBV5-6,TRBJ1-1,NA,many,CASSLEWGTEAFF,TGTGCCAGCAGCTTGGAATGGGGCACTGAAGCTTTCTTT
TRBV9,TRBJ1-2,TRBD1,many,CASKGQGAGYTF,TGTGCCAGCAAGGGACAGGGGGCTGGCTACACCTTC